This T cell receptor beta chain emerged from a study of patients and donors after allogeneic stem cell transplantation. From the RT-PCR reads, TCRdb called clonotypes with MiXCR, one entry per CDR3 protein. Found here are some 160,000 distinct CDR3 sequences, 20% to 25% of them singletons; the top ten hold approximately 26%. The V and J ends lost 5 bases and 1 base respectively, with 11 bases between them. The CDR3 length is 14 residues. The germline gives CDR1 SGHTA, CDR2 FQGNSA. V usage is TRBV7-2 and J usage is TRBJ2-5; D gene unclear. The material sequenced was blood, either unsorted or a sorted T cell fraction (not recorded which). This TCR came from a human donor who was either an allogeneic HSCT recipient or a stem cell or donor lymphocyte infusion donor (not recorded which). It is not recorded whose cells these are; they may come from a transplant donor. CDR3 region: CASSDHTGQETQYF. CDR3 coding DNA: TGTGCCAGCAGCGACCACACGGGCCAAGAGACCCAGTACTTC.